Presented here are 27 T cell receptor beta chains from one specimen sequenced in a study of T cells in Graves' hyperthyroidism and ophthalmopathy. TCR beta CDR3 region amplification was performed from RNA transcripts. RT-PCR in the first round (using the HTBI primer set) targeted the TCR CDR3. TCRdb used MiXCR to reprocess the multiplex PCR reads, holding one entry per CDR3 protein. The data contain 330,000 or so distinct CDR3 sequences, roughly 18% of them seen just once; the ten biggest clones take up 35% to 40%. The sequenced sample was blood. All receptors derive from a man aged 45-60 years with Graves' ophthalmopathy.

A word on this clonotype: This could be a read error, since a much larger clone is one nucleotide away. The J gene is TRBJ2-1, the V gene TRBV5-1, with 8 bases that match TRBD1. V shed 1 base, J shed 6 bases, and the junction held 6 bases outside the gene matches. The CDR3 totals 15 residues. Germline assignment: CDR1 SGHRS and CDR2 YFSETQ. The CDR3 region is CASSLRDRTCNEQFF. As DNA, the CDR3 is TGCGCCAGCAGCTTGAGGGACAGGACGTGCAATGAGCAGTTCTTC. The full variable domain, in which reference TRBV5-1 and TRBJ2-1 provide the parts outside the CDR3, is KAGVTQTPRYLIKTRGQQVTLSCSPISGHRSVSWYQQTPGQGLQFLFEYFSETQRNKGNFPGRFSGRQFSNSRSEMNVSTLELGDSALYLCASSLRDRTCNEQFFGPGTRLTVL.

This clonotype was found many times. The CDR3 is CASSPDPLSEAFF. CDR3 nucleotides: TGTGCCAGCTCACCCGACCCCTTAAGTGAAGCTTTCTTT. V gene TRBV18 combines with J gene TRBJ1-1; D is unresolved. This CDR3 contains 13 residues. CDR1 is KGHSH and CDR2 is LQKENI in the germline V gene. Deletions cut 3 bases from V and 7 bases from J, with 12 bases between.

This clonotype was detected ten times or more. This sequence joins TRBV3-1 and TRBJ1-2; no definite D call. The germline V gene encodes CDR1 LGHDT and CDR2 YNNKEL (reference sequence). This CDR3 has 11 amino acids. V was cut by 3 bases and J by 2 bases, with 1 base left in between. Here the CDR3 DNA reads TGTGCCAGCAGCCAGAACTATGGCTACACCTTC. Protein: CASSQNYGYTF.

This clonotype was detected a few times. The chain joins TRBV19 to TRBJ2-5, with TRBD2 identical over 10 bases. The V and J ends lost 5 bases and 4 bases, in that order; junction bases with no gene match: 10. The CDR3 contains 16 residues. Germline loops: CDR1 LNHDA, CDR2 SQIVND (reference sequence). CDR3 DNA: TGTGCCAGTAGTCGAAGACTAGCGGGTGTTGTAGAGACCCAGTACTTC. Its protein is CASSRRLAGVVETQYF.

Comments on this clonotype: Sequence at one end of the junction differs from germline and may be a read error. The V and J genes are TRBV6-2 or TRBV6-3 and TRBJ2-5, with 7 bases that match TRBD1. Germline V gives CDR1 MNHEY, CDR2 SVGEGT. The CDR3 is 15 residues long. This chain's CDR3 is CASSYLGQQQETRYF. CDR3 coding DNA: TGTGCCAGCAGTTACTTGGGACAGCAACAAGAGACCCGGTACTTC.

The J gene is TRBJ2-6, the V gene TRBV18; D unresolved. V lost 8 bases and J 1 base, leaving 12 bases between the germline ends. This CDR3 has 15 amino acids. Germline CDR1 is KGHSH and CDR2 is LQKENI. DNA for the CDR3: TGTGCCAGCAGCAAAACGGAGTCTGGGGCCAACGTCCTGACTTTC. Translating gives CASSKTESGANVLTF.

This sequence joins TRBV11-2 and TRBJ2-7; D might be TRBD1 (6 bases). Trimming took off 3 bases at V and 3 bases at J, with 24 bases between the two ends. CDR3 length: 18 residues. The germline V gene encodes CDR1 SGHAT and CDR2 FQNNGV. In nucleotides, the CDR3 is TGTGCCAGCAGCTTTGCCAGGGGCCTCAACCAGCGAGGCTACGAGCAGTACTTC. Protein sequence: CASSFARGLNQRGYEQYF. Full variable domain (missing parts from reference TRBV11-2 and TRBJ2-7): EAGVAQSPRYKIIEKRQSVAFWCNPISGHATLYWYQQILGQGPKLLIQFQNNGVVDDSQLPKDRFSAERLKGVDSTLKIQPAKLEDSAVYLCASSFARGLNQRGYEQYFGPGTRLTVT.

The table lists this clonotype with many counts. This sequence joins TRBV7-9 and TRBJ1-1; TRBD1 matches at 9 bases. Germline V gene sequence: CDR1 SEHNR, CDR2 FQNEAQ (reference sequence). V gave up 5 bases and J gave up 7 bases; unmatched junction bases: 8. This CDR3 spans 14 amino acids. The CDR3 bases are TGTGCCAGCAGCCCGTCCGGGACAGGGAATGAAGCTTTCTTT. This codes for CASSPSGTGNEAFF.

The chain employs TRBV7-9 and TRBJ1-5; the D is unclear. This CDR3 is 13 amino acids long. The germline CDR1 and CDR2 sequences are SEHNR and FQNEAQ (reference sequence). V lost 2 bases and J 9 bases, leaving 11 bases between the germline ends. CDR3 loop: CASSLIGDWPQHF. CDR3 sequence (DNA): TGTGCCAGCAGCTTAATTGGCGATTGGCCCCAGCATTTT.

The V gene is TRBV5-1, the J gene TRBJ2-5, with D perhaps TRBD1 or TRBD2 (6 bases each). CDR1 and CDR2 (germline): SGHRS, YFSETQ. Trimming shortened V by 6 bases and J by 3 bases, and 15 bases separated the two germline ends. CDR3 size: 14 residues. In DNA, the CDR3 is TGCGCCAGCACCCTAGGGGGGACGGAAGAGACCCAGTACTTC. It translates to CASTLGGTEETQYF.

This clonotype has more than one count but fewer than ten. The gene calls are TRBV2 and TRBJ1-3; a weak D match, TRBD1 (5 bases). The V end lost 3 bases, the J end lost 2 bases, and 11 bases lay between the germline ends. The CDR3 covers 15 residues. Germline assignment: CDR1 SNHLY and CDR2 FYNNEI. Here the CDR3 DNA reads TGTGCCAGCAGTGACAGGGAGCACCCTGGAAACACCATATATTTT. This gives the protein CASSDREHPGNTIYF. The variable domain in full, with the rest retrieved from reference TRBV2 and TRBJ1-3, is EPEVTQTPSHQVTQMGQEVILRCVPISNHLYFYWYRQILGQKVEFLVSFYNNEISEKSEIFDDQFSVERPDGSNFTLKIRSTKLEDSAMYFCASSDREHPGNTIYFGEGSWLTVV.

This clonotype was seen many times. This sequence joins TRBV20-1 and TRBJ2-3; D is unresolved. This CDR3 has 15 amino acids. Trimming took off 6 bases at V and 3 bases at J, with 19 bases between the two ends. Germline-derived CDR1 and CDR2 are DFQATT and SNEGSKA (reference sequence). CDR3 sequence (DNA): TGCAGTGCGAGCCCGTTCGGGTCTGCGACAGATACGCAGTATTTT. Protein sequence: CSASPFGSATDTQYF.

The rearrangement uses TRBV7-3 and TRBJ2-1; 10 positions agree with TRBD2. Germline V CDR1 and CDR2: SGHTA, FQGTGA. The trim removed 9 bases at V and 8 bases at J, leaving 13 bases unmatched. This CDR3 contains 15 residues. The CDR3, as DNA: TGTGCCAGTACCAGGACTAGCGGAGACCCCCATGAGCAGTTCTTC. This gives the protein CASTRTSGDPHEQFF.

This clonotype came up many times. The chain links TRBV7-8 to TRBJ2-3, with D uncertain. The CDR3 contains 13 residues. V was pared by 5 bases and J by 6 bases, with 12 bases between. Germline CDR1 and CDR2: SGHVS and FQNEAQ. DNA of the CDR3: TGTGCCAGCAGCCCACCTAAGCAGGATACGCAGTATTTT. The encoded protein is CASSPPKQDTQYF.

There are many counts of this clonotype. Here the CDR3 DNA reads TGCAGTGCTAGAGGAGTTGTCGAAGCTTTCTTT. Its protein product is CSARGVVEAFF. V and J are TRBV20-1 and TRBJ1-1; D is ambiguous. The V gene lost 1 base and the J gene lost 8 bases, with 8 bases spanning the gap. Germline CDR1 is DFQATT and CDR2 is SNEGSKA (reference sequence). The length of the CDR3 is 11 residues.

The sample holds many counts of this clonotype. The chain combines TRBV28 with TRBJ2-3; 10 bases map to TRBD2. Germline V gene sequence: CDR1 MDHEN, CDR2 SYDVKM. Germline trimming cut 2 bases from V and 6 bases from J; bases unmatched to any gene: 5. The CDR3 extends over 15 amino acids. CDR3 in amino acids: CASSLPSGRTDTQYF. The CDR3 DNA reads TGTGCCAGCAGTTTACCTAGCGGGAGAACTGATACGCAGTATTTT.

The chain employs TRBV7-9 and TRBJ2-3; D call uncertain. Germline CDR1 is SEHNR and CDR2 is FQNEAQ (reference sequence). V was pared by 6 bases and J by 1 base, with 11 bases between. The CDR3 spans 14 residues. The CDR3 DNA sequence: TGTGCCAGCAGGCTTAGAGATGGCACAGATACGCAGTATTTT. The encoded protein is CASRLRDGTDTQYF.

The V and J genes are TRBV15 and TRBJ1-3, with a possible D match to TRBD1 (6 bases). The CDR3 length is 16 residues. Germline V gene lookup returns CDR1 LNHNV and CDR2 YYDKDF (reference sequence). V lost 0 bases, J lost 2 bases, and 11 bases lay in between. The CDR3 DNA is TGTGCCACCAGCAGAGATCTGGCAGGGGCTGGAAACACCATATATTTT. Translated, it gives CATSRDLAGAGNTIYF.

This clonotype was observed a handful of times. This rearrangement joins TRBV9 to TRBJ1-5; D unresolved. V gave up 0 bases and J gave up 7 bases, with 11 bases separating them. CDR3 size: 14 residues. The V gene's germline CDR1 is SGDLS and CDR2 YYNGEE. This CDR3 is CASSVEISGQPQHF. The CDR3 DNA is TGTGCCAGCAGCGTAGAAATTTCTGGACAGCCCCAGCATTTT.

This clonotype was picked up a small number of times. The chain has TRBV10-2 and TRBJ2-7; the D gene is possibly TRBD1 (5 bases). V lost 8 bases to trimming and J lost 4 bases, with 15 bases between them. Germline V gene sequence: CDR1 WSHSY, CDR2 SAAADI. The CDR3 totals 13 residues. CDR3 nucleotides: TGCGCCAGCGGACACGTAGATCGTTACGAGCAGTACTTC. Encoded protein: CASGHVDRYEQYF.

Points on this clonotype: One base away lies a much larger clone, so this may be a sequencing read error. The rearrangement uses TRBV2 and TRBJ2-7, with 12 bases fitting TRBD2. Germline CDR1 is SNHLY and CDR2 is FYNNEI. This CDR3 is built from 15 residues. Germline trimming cut 2 bases from V and 7 bases from J; bases unmatched to any gene: 6. The chain's CDR3 is CASSELAGGPWEQYF. For the CDR3, the DNA is TGTGCCAGCAGTGAACTAGCGGGAGGGCCGTGGGAGCAGTACTTC.

This clonotype was observed a few times. V is TRBV12-3 or TRBV12-4 and J is TRBJ2-2; 8 nucleotides align to TRBD1. There are 15 residues in the CDR3. Germline trimming cut 5 bases from V and 5 bases from J; bases unmatched to any gene: 7. Here the CDR3 DNA reads TGTGCCAGCAGTGGACAGGGAGGAGGGACCGGGGAGCTGTTTTTT. Residues: CASSGQGGGTGELFF.

This clonotype has at least ten counts. The rearrangement uses TRBV5-6 and TRBJ2-5; D remains ambiguous. In germline, CDR1 is SGHDT, CDR2 YYEEEE. CDR3 length equals 13 residues. Trimming cost V 0 bases and J 3 bases, with 6 bases left between them. CDR3 amino acids: CASSLGVKETQYF. Written as DNA, the CDR3 is TGTGCCAGCAGCTTGGGGGTAAAAGAGACCCAGTACTTC.

The V gene is TRBV20-1, the J gene TRBJ1-6; weak D call: TRBD1 (5 bases). This CDR3 has 14 residues. Germline CDR1 DFQATT, CDR2 SNEGSKA (reference sequence). V was shortened by 1 base and J by 8 bases, with 12 bases between the two germline ends. CDR3 DNA sequence: TGCAGTGCTAGAGTGGTATTGGGGGATTCACCCCTCCACTTT. The encoded protein is CSARVVLGDSPLHF.

The chain combines TRBV29-1 with TRBJ2-2; D possibly matches TRBD1 or TRBD2 (6 bases each). The CDR3 runs to 13 residues. Germline CDR1 reads SQVTM; CDR2 reads ANQGSEA. V was clipped by 6 bases and J by 7 bases, with 15 bases between them. The CDR3 protein is CSVLRGRDGELFF. CDR3 coding DNA: TGCAGCGTCTTACGGGGGCGGGACGGGGAGCTGTTTTTT.

The genes are TRBV6-1 and TRBJ2-2; 9 bases fit TRBD1. The V and J ends lost 6 bases and 6 bases, in that order; junction bases with no gene match: 5. The CDR3 is 14 residues long. The germline gives CDR1 MNHNS, CDR2 SASEGT. CDR3 loop: CASRGQGDAGELFF. CDR3 DNA: TGTGCCAGCAGGGGACAGGGCGACGCCGGGGAGCTGTTTTTT.

This clonotype was seen ten or more times. The chain is built from TRBV20-1 and TRBJ2-5, with D unclear. The ends were cut back, 0 bases at V and 5 bases at J, with 7 bases in the middle. In germline, CDR1 is DFQATT, CDR2 SNEGSKA (reference sequence). The CDR3 is 12 amino acids. CDR3 in amino acids: CSARDKMETQYF. DNA of the CDR3: TGCAGTGCTAGAGATAAAATGGAGACCCAGTACTTC.